These T cell receptor beta chains were read from a single sample in a study of CD8 T cells in Susac syndrome. TCRdb ran MiXCR on the immunoSEQ multiplex PCR reads and lists one entry per CDR3 protein. This sample yields more than 150,000 distinct CDR3 sequences, of which 95% to 96% are seen a single time; under 0.15% belongs to the top ten. The sequenced sample consisted of CD8+ T cells from PBMCs. These receptors were obtained from a human donor with multiple sclerosis. Both conserved end residues are part of each CDR3. Each record gives: D gene, V gene, CDR3 length, J gene, clone size, CDR3 DNA, CDR3 protein. A D gene is named only where the DNA matches it firmly. Size is omitted from some rows. Given values are once, few, many or a class for expanded clones.

d_gene: NA
v_gene: TRBV7-9
len: 15
j_gene: TRBJ2-2
abundance: NA
CDR3nt: TGTGCCAGCAGCTTAGCCCCAGGGAACACCGGGGAGCTGTTTTTT
CDR3aa: CASSLAPGNTGELFF

d_gene: NA
v_gene: TRBV7-9
len: 15
j_gene: TRBJ1-1
abundance: NA
CDR3nt: TGTGCCAGCAGCCCAGCAGTACTTTCGAACACTGAAGCTTTCTTT
CDR3aa: CASSPAVLSNTEAFF

d_gene: TRBD2
v_gene: TRBV30
len: 16
j_gene: TRBJ2-3
abundance: NA
CDR3nt: TGTGCCTGGAGTGCCGCTAGCGGGGGGAGGACAGATACGCAGTATTTT
CDR3aa: CAWSAASGGRTDTQYF

d_gene: NA
v_gene: TRBV20-1
len: 13
j_gene: TRBJ2-1
abundance: NA
CDR3nt: TGCAGTGCTAAAGGACAGACCTACAATGAGCAGTTCTTC
CDR3aa: CSAKGQTYNEQFF

d_gene: NA
v_gene: TRBV5-1
len: 14
j_gene: TRBJ2-1
abundance: NA
CDR3nt: TGCGCCAGCAGCTTGTGGGGCCCTAGGGATGAGCAGTTCTTC
CDR3aa: CASSLWGPRDEQFF

d_gene: NA
v_gene: TRBV12-3/TRBV12-4
len: 11
j_gene: TRBJ2-7
abundance: NA
CDR3nt: TGTGCCGGCAGTTTGGGCAGCCTTCAGTACTTC
CDR3aa: CAGSLGSLQYF

d_gene: TRBD1
v_gene: TRBV12-5
len: 16
j_gene: TRBJ2-7
abundance: NA
CDR3nt: TGTGCTAGTGGTTTTCTTCTCAGGGGGAGCGACTACGAGCAGTACTTC
CDR3aa: CASGFLLRGSDYEQYF

d_gene: NA
v_gene: TRBV13
len: 16
j_gene: TRBJ2-2
abundance: NA
CDR3nt: TGTGCCAGCAGCTTAGCTTCGGTCTTGAACACCGGGGAGCTGTTTTTT
CDR3aa: CASSLASVLNTGELFF

d_gene: NA
v_gene: TRBV3-1
len: 14
j_gene: TRBJ1-5
abundance: NA
CDR3nt: TGTGCCAGCAGCCAATTCGCTAGCAATCAGCCCCAGCATTTT
CDR3aa: CASSQFASNQPQHF

d_gene: NA
v_gene: TRBV4-1
len: 14
j_gene: TRBJ2-1
abundance: NA
CDR3nt: TGCGCCAGCAGCCAATCACTCATGTGGGATGAGCAGTTCTTC
CDR3aa: CASSQSLMWDEQFF

d_gene: NA
v_gene: TRBV20-1
len: 14
j_gene: TRBJ2-7
abundance: NA
CDR3nt: TGCAATGCCCTCGGCGGCAGCATATCCTACGAGCAGTACTTC
CDR3aa: CNALGGSISYEQYF

d_gene: NA
v_gene: TRBV13
len: 17
j_gene: TRBJ1-1
abundance: NA
CDR3nt: TGTGCCAGCAGCACGCGGGGAACTAACGACCCGAACACTGAAGCTTTCTTT
CDR3aa: CASSTRGTNDPNTEAFF

d_gene: NA
v_gene: TRBV27
len: 14
j_gene: TRBJ2-7
abundance: NA
CDR3nt: TGTGCCAGTCGGACGGAATTACTATCCTACGAGCAGTACTTC
CDR3aa: CASRTELLSYEQYF

d_gene: NA
v_gene: TRBV20-1
len: 13
j_gene: TRBJ2-7
abundance: NA
CDR3nt: TGCAGTGCCCGACCCGTTCAGGTGGGCGAGCAGTACTTC
CDR3aa: CSARPVQVGEQYF

d_gene: TRBD1
v_gene: TRBV7-9
len: 16
j_gene: TRBJ1-5
abundance: NA
CDR3nt: TGTGCCAGCAGTCGAGTGGTACAGGGGGCCGGGTGGCCCCAGCATTTT
CDR3aa: CASSRVVQGAGWPQHF

d_gene: NA
v_gene: TRBV4-2
len: 16
j_gene: TRBJ2-3
abundance: NA
CDR3nt: TGTGCCAGCAGCCAAGATCTTTCTGGAAGCACAGATACGCAGTATTTT
CDR3aa: CASSQDLSGSTDTQYF

d_gene: NA
v_gene: TRBV2
len: 12
j_gene: TRBJ1-1
abundance: NA
CDR3nt: TGTGCCAGCAATGCGGGGTACACTGAAGCTTTCTTT
CDR3aa: CASNAGYTEAFF

d_gene: NA
v_gene: TRBV6-5
len: 15
j_gene: TRBJ1-1
abundance: NA
CDR3nt: TGTGCCAGCAGGATCTCACGCACAGGGATCATTGAAGCTTTCTTT
CDR3aa: CASRISRTGIIEAFF

d_gene: TRBD1
v_gene: TRBV27
len: 14
j_gene: TRBJ1-2
abundance: once
CDR3nt: TGTGCCAGCAGTCAGGGGGGACAGAACTATGGCTACACCTTC
CDR3aa: CASSQGGQNYGYTF

d_gene: TRBD1
v_gene: TRBV5-1
len: 14
j_gene: TRBJ2-7
abundance: NA
CDR3nt: TGCGCCAGCAGCTTTTTTCAGGGGGCCTACGAGCAGTACTTC
CDR3aa: CASSFFQGAYEQYF

d_gene: NA
v_gene: TRBV30
len: 13
j_gene: TRBJ1-2
abundance: NA
CDR3nt: TGTGCCTGGAGTCGAGGGCGGAGGGATGGCTACACCTTC
CDR3aa: CAWSRGRRDGYTF

d_gene: NA
v_gene: TRBV18
len: 15
j_gene: TRBJ2-5
abundance: NA
CDR3nt: TGTGCCAGCTCACCCAGGAACAAAGGGGCAGAGACCCAGTACTTC
CDR3aa: CASSPRNKGAETQYF

d_gene: NA
v_gene: TRBV9
len: 12
j_gene: TRBJ2-1
abundance: NA
CDR3nt: TGTGCCAGCAGCTCCGAGACCCATGAGCAGTTCTTC
CDR3aa: CASSSETHEQFF

d_gene: NA
v_gene: TRBV15
len: 13
j_gene: TRBJ2-1
abundance: NA
CDR3nt: TGTGCCACCAGCAGAGCAGGGTGGGATGAGCAGTTCTTC
CDR3aa: CATSRAGWDEQFF

d_gene: TRBD2
v_gene: TRBV9
len: 14
j_gene: TRBJ2-1
abundance: NA
CDR3nt: TGTGCCAGCAGCGTAGCGGGGGGGCCGGTTGAGCAGTTCTTC
CDR3aa: CASSVAGGPVEQFF

d_gene: TRBD2
v_gene: TRBV6-5
len: 18
j_gene: TRBJ2-3
abundance: NA
CDR3nt: TGTGCCAGCAGTTCAGCGGGGGGGCGGTTGAGTCCCACAGATACGCAGTATTTT
CDR3aa: CASSSAGGRLSPTDTQYF

d_gene: NA
v_gene: TRBV2
len: 14
j_gene: TRBJ2-3
abundance: NA
CDR3nt: TGTGCCACCCTCCCGAGCGGGAGCACAGATACGCAGTATTTT
CDR3aa: CATLPSGSTDTQYF